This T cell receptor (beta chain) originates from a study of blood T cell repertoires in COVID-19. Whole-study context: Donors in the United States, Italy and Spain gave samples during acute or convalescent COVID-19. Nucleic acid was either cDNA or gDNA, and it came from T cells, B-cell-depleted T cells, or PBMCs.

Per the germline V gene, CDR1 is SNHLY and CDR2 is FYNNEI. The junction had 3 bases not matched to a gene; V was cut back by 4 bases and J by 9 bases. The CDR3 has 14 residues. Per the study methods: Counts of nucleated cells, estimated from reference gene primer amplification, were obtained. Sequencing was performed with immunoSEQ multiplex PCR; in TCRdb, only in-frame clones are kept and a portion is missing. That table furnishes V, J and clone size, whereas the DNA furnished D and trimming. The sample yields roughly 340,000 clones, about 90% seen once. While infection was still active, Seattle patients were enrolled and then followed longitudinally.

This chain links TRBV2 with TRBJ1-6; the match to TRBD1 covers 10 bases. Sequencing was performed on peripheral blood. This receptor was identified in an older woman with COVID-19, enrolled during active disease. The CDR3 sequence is CASSVTGGASPLHF. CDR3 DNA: TGTGCCAGCAGTGTGACAGGGGGCGCTTCACCCCTCCACTTT. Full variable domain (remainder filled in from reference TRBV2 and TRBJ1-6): EPEVTQTPSHQVTQMGQEVILRCVPISNHLYFYWYRQILGQKVEFLVSFYNNEISEKSEIFDDQFSVERPDGSNFTLKIRSTKLEDSAMYFCASSVTGGASPLHFGNGTRLTVT.